Below are 12 T cell receptor beta chains sequenced from a single sample in a study of T and B cells in COVID-19 patients. Multiplex PCR with BIOMED2 TRB-A/B primer pools amplified TRB rearrangements. One entry per CDR3 protein results from TCRdb running MiXCR on the multiplex PCR reads. The profile covers more than 11,000 distinct CDR3 sequences, with roughly 27% appearing a single time and approximately 6.2% taken by the ten largest. From blood, 250-500 ng of genomic DNA served as TRB template. Material: blood. These TCRs come from a human donor who had recovered from COVID-19.

This clonotype ranks as medium-sized (0.01 to 0.1%). The rearrangement uses TRBV30 and TRBJ2-1; weak D call: TRBD2 (5 bases). CDR1 is GTSNPN, CDR2 SVGIG, per germline (reference sequence). V was shortened by 3 bases and J by 7 bases, with 16 bases between the two germline ends. This CDR3 comprises 14 residues. CDR3 bases: TGTGCCTGGAGGTGGGAGACTGGTAGGAATGAGCAGTTCTTC. Translation: CAWRWETGRNEQFF.

The chain combines TRBV5-1 with TRBJ1-3, with D unresolved. The CDR3 spans 14 residues. Deletions cut 0 bases from V and 4 bases from J, with 8 bases between. CDR1 is SGHRS, CDR2 YFSETQ, per germline. CDR3 in amino acids: CASSLGTAGNTIYF. CDR3 DNA: TGCGCCAGCAGCTTGGGAACGGCCGGAAACACCATATATTTT. The full variable domain, its missing parts supplied by reference TRBV5-1 and TRBJ1-3, is KAGVTQTPRYLIKTRGQQVTLSCSPISGHRSVSWYQQTPGQGLQFLFEYFSETQRNKGNFPGRFSGRQFSNSRSEMNVSTLELGDSALYLCASSLGTAGNTIYFGEGSWLTVV.

This clonotype was counted a few times. This sequence joins TRBV12-3 or TRBV12-4 and TRBJ2-6; possible D gene TRBD1, 5 bases. The length of the CDR3 is 15 residues. Trimming removed 5 bases at V and 2 bases at J, with 10 bases between. The chain's CDR3 is CASSPDRAGANVLTF. CDR3 sequence (DNA): TGTGCCAGCAGTCCCGACAGAGCTGGGGCCAACGTCCTGACTTTC.

In its sample, this clonotype was seen a few times. V is TRBV12-3 or TRBV12-4 and J is TRBJ2-5; D is ambiguous. V gave up 3 bases and J gave up 0 bases, with 8 bases separating them. The CDR3 contains 14 residues. This chain's CDR3 is CASSFGAYQETQYF. The CDR3 region has the DNA TGTGCCAGCAGTTTTGGAGCGTACCAAGAGACCCAGTACTTC.

The CDR3 bases are TGTGCCCTCCGGCCAGTACGGACCTACGAGCAGTACTTC. The encoded protein is CALRPVRTYEQYF. The rearrangement uses TRBV11-2 and TRBJ2-7; D uncertain. Per germline, CDR1 SGHAT and CDR2 FQNNGV. This CDR3 contains 13 residues. V gave up 11 bases and J gave up 2 bases, with 16 bases separating them.

The V and J genes are TRBV6-5 and TRBJ1-1; D is undetermined. Trimming left V 4 bases short and J 1 base short, with 13 bases between. Germline CDR1 and CDR2: MNHEY and SVGAGI. The length of the CDR3 is 15 residues. The chain's CDR3 is CASSSYPDQNTEAFF. The CDR3 DNA is TGTGCCAGCAGTTCCTACCCCGACCAGAACACTGAAGCTTTCTTT.

Relative to its sample, this clonotype is medium-sized. V usage is TRBV29-1 and J usage is TRBJ2-7; D assignment may be TRBD1 or TRBD2 (5 bases each). Per germline, CDR1 SQVTM and CDR2 ANQGSEA. Deletions cut 6 bases from V and 0 bases from J, with 12 bases between. CDR3 length: 13 amino acids. For the CDR3, the DNA is TGCAGCGTCCAACGGGACGTCTCCTACGAGCAGTACTTC. This encodes CSVQRDVSYEQYF.

This clonotype qualifies as medium-sized. The CDR3 DNA reads TGTGCCTGGGACGGACCTGGGGAATCACCCCTCCACTTT. This gives the protein CAWDGPGESPLHF. The genes are TRBV30 and TRBJ1-6; D is unresolved. From germline, CDR1 is GTSNPN and CDR2 SVGIG (reference sequence). This CDR3 is 13 amino acids long. Trimming removed 5 bases at V and 10 bases at J, with 15 bases between. Combining the CDR3 with reference TRBV30 and TRBJ1-6 gives the whole variable domain SQTIHQWPATLVQPVGSPLSLECTVEGTSNPNLYWYRQAAGRGLQLLFYSVGIGQISSEVPQNLSASRPQDRQFILSSKKLLLSDSGFYLCAWDGPGESPLHFGNGTRLTVT.

There are many counts of this clonotype. The rearrangement uses TRBV6-1 and TRBJ1-1; D remains ambiguous. Trimming cost V 4 bases and J 0 bases, with 6 bases left between them. This CDR3 contains 13 residues. CDR1 and CDR2 (germline): MNHNS, SASEGT. In nucleotides, the CDR3 is TGTGCCAGCAGTGTTCGGATGAACACTGAAGCTTTCTTT. This codes for CASSVRMNTEAFF.

This sequence joins TRBV19 and TRBJ2-7; TRBD1 matches at 9 bases. Trimming removed 4 bases from V and 9 bases from J; junction bases left unmatched: 13. The CDR3 runs to 15 residues. Germline CDR1 LNHDA, CDR2 SQIVND (reference sequence). CDR3 coding DNA: TGTGCCAGTAGTACCTGGACAGGGGCCCATCTCGGGCAGTACTTC. Protein product: CASSTWTGAHLGQYF.

To note about this clonotype: This clone may be a read error of a much larger clone one base away. DNA of the CDR3: TGTGCCAGTTCAGGACAGTATAATCAGCCCCAGCATTTT. This codes for CASSGQYNQPQHF. This rearrangement joins TRBV19 to TRBJ1-5; TRBD1 might be the D (6 bases). The germline V gene encodes CDR1 LNHDA and CDR2 SQIVND (reference sequence). The CDR3 length is 13 residues. The ends were cut back, 8 bases at V and 4 bases at J, with 12 bases in the middle. Full variable domain (missing parts from reference TRBV19 and TRBJ1-5): DGGITQSPKYLFRKEGQNVTLSCEQNLNHDAMYWYRQDPGQGLRLIYYSQIVNDFQKGDIAEGYSVSREKKESFPLTVTSAQKNPTAFYLCASSGQYNQPQHFGDGTRLSIL.

This clonotype was recorded at least ten times. This rearrangement joins TRBV19 to TRBJ1-5; possibly TRBD1 for D (5 bases). This CDR3 spans 15 amino acids. The germline V gene encodes CDR1 LNHDA and CDR2 SQIVND (reference sequence). V shed 10 bases and J shed 0 bases, with 16 bases lying between them. CDR3 bases: TGTGCCACCGCGGACACCTCCTATAGCAATCAGCCCCAGCATTTT. Its translation is CATADTSYSNQPQHF.